This T cell receptor beta chain was recorded in a study of spatial heterogeneity in lung cancer. In the study overall: Raw reads showed each unique TCR and UMI combination turning up more than ten times on average.

Each molecule of TCR cDNA was tagged with one unique molecular identifier. One entry per CDR3 protein, called by TCRdb with MiXCR from the 5' RACE reads. The data show 45,000 or so distinct CDR3 sequences, about 10% seen once. J gave up 8 bases and V 3 bases, and 10 bases lay outside the gene matches. The CDR3 has 17 residues. CDR1 and CDR2 (germline): SGHTA, FQGNSA. This clonotype was counted only a few times. Time point in this sample: sample taken at primary tumor resection. Whole RNA was taken from tumor, nontumor lung or frozen PBMC; it was then sequenced unsorted. The cohort: around 79 early-stage, untreated non-small cell lung cancer patients.

The specimen was PBMCs, collected at surgery. This receptor was taken from a female donor with early-stage non-small cell lung cancer. The chain combines TRBV7-2 with TRBJ2-1; 13 bases fit TRBD2. The DNA for the CDR3 is TGTGCCAGCAGCTTTGAGGTGTCGGGACTAGCGGGGTATGAGCAGTTCTTC. It translates to CASSFEVSGLAGYEQFF. Combining the CDR3 with reference TRBV7-2 and TRBJ2-1 gives the whole variable domain GAGVSQSPSNKVTEKGKDVELRCDPISGHTALYWYRQSLGQGLEFLIYFQGNSAPDKSGLPSDRFSAERTGGSVSTLTIQRTQQEDSAVYLCASSFEVSGLAGYEQFFGPGTRLTVL.